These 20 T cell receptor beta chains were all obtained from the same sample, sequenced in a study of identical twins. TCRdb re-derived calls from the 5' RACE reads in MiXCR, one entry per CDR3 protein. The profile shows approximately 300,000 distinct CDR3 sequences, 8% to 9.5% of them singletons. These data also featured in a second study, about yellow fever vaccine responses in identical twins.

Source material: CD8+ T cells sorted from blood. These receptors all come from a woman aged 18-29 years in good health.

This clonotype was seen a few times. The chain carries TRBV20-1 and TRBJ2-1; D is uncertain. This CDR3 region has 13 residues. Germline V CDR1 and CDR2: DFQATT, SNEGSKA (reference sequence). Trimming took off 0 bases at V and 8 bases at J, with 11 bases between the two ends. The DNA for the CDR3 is TGCAGTGCTAGAGATCGAGGCGCTCATGAGCAGTTCTTC. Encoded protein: CSARDRGAHEQFF.

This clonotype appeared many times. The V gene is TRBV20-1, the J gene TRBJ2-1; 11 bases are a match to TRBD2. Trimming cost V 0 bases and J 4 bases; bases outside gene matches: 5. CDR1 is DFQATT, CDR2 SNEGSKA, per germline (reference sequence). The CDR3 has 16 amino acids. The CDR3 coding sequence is TGCAGTGCTAGAGATCTGACTAGCGGGAATTACAATGAGCAGTTCTTC. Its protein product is CSARDLTSGNYNEQFF.

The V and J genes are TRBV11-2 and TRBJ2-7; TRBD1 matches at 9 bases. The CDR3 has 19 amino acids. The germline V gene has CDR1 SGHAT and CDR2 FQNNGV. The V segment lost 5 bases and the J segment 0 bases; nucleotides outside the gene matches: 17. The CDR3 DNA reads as TGTGCCAGCAGCGGTTCGTCGGACAGGGGTCTCCTGAGCTCCTACGAGCAGTACTTC. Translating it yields CASSGSSDRGLLSSYEQYF.

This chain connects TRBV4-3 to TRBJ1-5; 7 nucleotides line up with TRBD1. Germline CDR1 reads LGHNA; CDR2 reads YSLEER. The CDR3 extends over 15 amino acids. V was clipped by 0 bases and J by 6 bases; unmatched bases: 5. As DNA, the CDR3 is TGCGCCAGCAGCCAAGACAGGGGGTCCGGTCAGCCCCAGCATTTT. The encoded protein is CASSQDRGSGQPQHF.

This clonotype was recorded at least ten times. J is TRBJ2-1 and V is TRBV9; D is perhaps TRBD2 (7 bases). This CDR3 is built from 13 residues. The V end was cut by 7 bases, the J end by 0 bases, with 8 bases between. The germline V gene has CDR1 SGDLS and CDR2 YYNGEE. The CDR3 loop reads CASGGASYNEQFF. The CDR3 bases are TGTGCCAGCGGGGGGGCCTCCTACAATGAGCAGTTCTTC.

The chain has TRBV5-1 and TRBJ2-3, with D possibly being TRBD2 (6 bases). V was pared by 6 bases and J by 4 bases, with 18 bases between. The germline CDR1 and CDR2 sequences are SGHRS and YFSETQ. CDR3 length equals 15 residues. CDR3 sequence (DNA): TGCGCCAGCAACGGGGACTTTCGAATCGCAGATACGCAGTATTTT. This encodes CASNGDFRIADTQYF.

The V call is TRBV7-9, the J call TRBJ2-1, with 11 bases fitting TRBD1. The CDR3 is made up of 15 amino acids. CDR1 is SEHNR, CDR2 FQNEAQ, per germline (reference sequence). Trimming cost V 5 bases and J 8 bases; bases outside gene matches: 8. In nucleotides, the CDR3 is TGTGCCAGCAGCAACCCGGGACAGGGGGTGGATGAGCAGTTCTTC. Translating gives CASSNPGQGVDEQFF.

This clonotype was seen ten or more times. The CDR3 sequence: CASSQETPGTGGTYEQYF. CDR3 coding DNA: TGCGCCAGCAGCCAAGAAACCCCCGGGACAGGGGGCACTTACGAGCAGTACTTC. The chain couples TRBV4-1 to TRBJ2-7, with 12 nucleotides matching TRBD1. CDR3 length equals 18 residues. After removal of 0 bases from V and 4 bases from J, the junction contained 10 bases not matched to a gene. Germline CDR1 reads MGHRA; CDR2 reads YSYEKL.

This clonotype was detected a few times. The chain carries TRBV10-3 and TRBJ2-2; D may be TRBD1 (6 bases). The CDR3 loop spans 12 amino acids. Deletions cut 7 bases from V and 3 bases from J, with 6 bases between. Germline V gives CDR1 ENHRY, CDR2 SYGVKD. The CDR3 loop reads CAITGDTGELFF. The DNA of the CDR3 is TGTGCCATCACAGGGGACACCGGGGAGCTGTTTTTT.

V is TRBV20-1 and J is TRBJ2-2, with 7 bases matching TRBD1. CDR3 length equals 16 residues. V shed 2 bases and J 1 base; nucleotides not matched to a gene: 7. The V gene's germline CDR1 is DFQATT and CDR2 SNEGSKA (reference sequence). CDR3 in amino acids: CSARPFDRVNTGELFF. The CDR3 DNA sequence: TGCAGTGCTAGACCCTTCGACAGGGTGAACACCGGGGAGCTGTTTTTT.

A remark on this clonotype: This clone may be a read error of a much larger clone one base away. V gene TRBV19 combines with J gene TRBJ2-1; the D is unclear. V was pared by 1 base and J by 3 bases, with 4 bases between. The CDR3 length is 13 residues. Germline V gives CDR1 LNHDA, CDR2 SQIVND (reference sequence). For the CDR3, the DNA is TGTGCCAGTAGTATAGGAATCTACAATGAGCAGTTCTTC. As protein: CASSIGIYNEQFF.

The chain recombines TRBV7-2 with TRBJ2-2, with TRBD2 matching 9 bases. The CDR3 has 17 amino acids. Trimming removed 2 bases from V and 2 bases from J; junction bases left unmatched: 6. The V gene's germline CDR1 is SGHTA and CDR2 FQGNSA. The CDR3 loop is CASSLPLAGLNTGELFF. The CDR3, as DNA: TGTGCCAGCAGCTTACCCCTAGCGGGACTCAACACCGGGGAGCTGTTTTTT.

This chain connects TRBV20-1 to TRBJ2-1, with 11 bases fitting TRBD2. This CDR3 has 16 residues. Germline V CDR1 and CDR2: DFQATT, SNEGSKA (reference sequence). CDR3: CCLTSGGTKGSNEQFF. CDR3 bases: TGCTGTCTTACTAGCGGGGGAACGAAGGGATCGAATGAGCAGTTCTTC.

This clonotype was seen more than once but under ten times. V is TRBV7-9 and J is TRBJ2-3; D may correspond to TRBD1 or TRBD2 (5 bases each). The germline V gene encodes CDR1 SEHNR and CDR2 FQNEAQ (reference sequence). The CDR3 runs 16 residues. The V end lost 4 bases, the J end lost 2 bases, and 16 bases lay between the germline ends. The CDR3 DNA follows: TGTGCCAGCAGCTCCCTAACCCGGGACCCCACAGATACGCAGTATTTT. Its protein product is CASSSLTRDPTDTQYF.

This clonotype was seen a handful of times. CDR3 nucleotide sequence: TGCGCCAGCAGAAGGACAGGGAACGAGCAGTACTTC. Its translation: CASRRTGNEQYF. The chain uses TRBV23-1 and TRBJ2-7, with 8 bases identical to TRBD1. TRBV23-1 is known as an ORF, though its function is uncertain. The CDR3 totals 12 residues. V lost 6 bases to trimming and J lost 5 bases; unmatched junction nucleotides: 3.

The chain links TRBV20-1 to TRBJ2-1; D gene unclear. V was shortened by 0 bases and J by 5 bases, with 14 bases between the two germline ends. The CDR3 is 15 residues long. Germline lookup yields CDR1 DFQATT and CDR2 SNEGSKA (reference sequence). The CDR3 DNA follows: TGCAGTGCTAGAGATGGGTATAGAGTTCACAATGAGCAGTTCTTC. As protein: CSARDGYRVHNEQFF.

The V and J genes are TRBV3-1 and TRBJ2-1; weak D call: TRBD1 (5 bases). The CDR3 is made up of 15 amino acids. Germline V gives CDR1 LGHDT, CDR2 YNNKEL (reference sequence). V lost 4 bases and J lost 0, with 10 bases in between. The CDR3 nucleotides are TGTGCCAGCAGCCCAGAAGGACACTCCTACAATGAGCAGTTCTTC. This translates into CASSPEGHSYNEQFF.

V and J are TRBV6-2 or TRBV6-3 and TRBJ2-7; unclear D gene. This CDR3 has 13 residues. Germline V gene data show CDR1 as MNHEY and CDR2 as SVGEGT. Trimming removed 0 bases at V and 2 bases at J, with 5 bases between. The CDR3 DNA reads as TGTGCCAGCAGTTACTCCACCACCTACGAGCAGTACTTC. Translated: CASSYSTTYEQYF.

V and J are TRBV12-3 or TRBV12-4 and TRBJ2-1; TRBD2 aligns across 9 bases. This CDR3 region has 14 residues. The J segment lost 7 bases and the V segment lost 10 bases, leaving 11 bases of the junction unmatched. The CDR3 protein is CATTVRTSVNEQFF. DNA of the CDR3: TGTGCCACTACGGTTCGGACTAGCGTTAATGAGCAGTTCTTC.

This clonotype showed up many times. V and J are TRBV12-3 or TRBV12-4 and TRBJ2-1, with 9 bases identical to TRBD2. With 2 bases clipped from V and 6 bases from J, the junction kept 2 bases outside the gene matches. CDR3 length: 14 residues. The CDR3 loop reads CASSLLAGFNEQFF. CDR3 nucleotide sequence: TGTGCCAGCAGTTTACTAGCGGGATTCAATGAGCAGTTCTTC.